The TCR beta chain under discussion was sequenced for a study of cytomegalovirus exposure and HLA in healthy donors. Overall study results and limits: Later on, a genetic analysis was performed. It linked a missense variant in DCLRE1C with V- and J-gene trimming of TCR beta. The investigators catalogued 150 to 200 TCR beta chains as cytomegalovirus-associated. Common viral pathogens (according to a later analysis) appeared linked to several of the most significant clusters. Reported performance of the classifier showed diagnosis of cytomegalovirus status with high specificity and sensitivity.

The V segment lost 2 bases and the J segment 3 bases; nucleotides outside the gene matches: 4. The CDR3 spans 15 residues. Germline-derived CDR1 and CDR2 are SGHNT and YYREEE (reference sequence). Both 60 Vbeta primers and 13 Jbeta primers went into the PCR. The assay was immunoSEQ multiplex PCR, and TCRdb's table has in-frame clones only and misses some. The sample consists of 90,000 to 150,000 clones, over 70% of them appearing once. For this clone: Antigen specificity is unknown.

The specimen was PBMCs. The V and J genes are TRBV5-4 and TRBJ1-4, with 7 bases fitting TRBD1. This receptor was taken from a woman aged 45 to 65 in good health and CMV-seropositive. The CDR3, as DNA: TGTGCCAGCAGCTTTACAGGGGCTCCTAATGAAAAACTGTTTTTT. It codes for CASSFTGAPNEKLFF.